What follows are 21 T cell receptor beta chains derived from one specimen sequenced in a study of blood T cell repertoires in COVID-19. TCRdb's table, derived via immunoSEQ multiplex PCR, lists solely in-frame clones and lacks some. This sample has about 270,000 clones, with about 89% found just once. Material for sequencing was peripheral blood. These TCRs come from a man aged 35 to 55 who had recovered from COVID-19.

This clone was detected a few times. The V and J genes are TRBV19 and TRBJ1-4; 7 bases match TRBD1. Looked up from germline, CDR1 is LNHDA and CDR2 is SQIVND (reference sequence). The CDR3 is 13 amino acids. J gave up 6 bases and V 5 bases, and 3 bases lay outside the gene matches. Here the CDR3 DNA reads TGTGCCAGTAGTTCCACAGGGGATGAAAAACTGTTTTTT. Its protein is CASSSTGDEKLFF.

This clone showed up just a few times. This chain links TRBV2 with TRBJ2-1; no clear D. The CDR3 sequence is 11 residues long. Germline-derived CDR1 and CDR2 are SNHLY and FYNNEI. The V end was cut by 11 bases, the J end by 7 bases, with 12 bases between. The CDR3 DNA reads as TGTGCCTGGTCACGGTCGAATGAGCAGTTCTTC. It specifies CAWSRSNEQFF.

V is TRBV15 and J is TRBJ2-7; 12 bases align to TRBD1. J lost 6 bases, V lost 5 bases, and 8 bases had no gene match. This CDR3 spans 15 amino acids. The germline V gene encodes CDR1 LNHNV and CDR2 YYDKDF (reference sequence). The CDR3 spells CATSWGGQGAREQYF. The CDR3 nucleotides are TGTGCCACCAGCTGGGGGGGACAGGGGGCTCGCGAGCAGTACTTC.

This clone appeared once. This chain joins TRBV5-1 and TRBJ2-7; TRBD1 is a possible D gene (5 bases). The CDR3 totals 13 residues. Germline V gene sequence: CDR1 SGHRS, CDR2 YFSETQ. V shed 2 bases and J shed 2 bases, with 8 bases lying between them. CDR3 DNA: TGCGCCAGCAGCTTCAGGGCTACCTACGAGCAGTACTTC. It translates to CASSFRATYEQYF.

The chain combines TRBV29-1 with TRBJ1-6; tentatively, D is TRBD1 (6 bases). V was shortened by 4 bases and J by 4 bases, with 8 bases between the two germline ends. This CDR3 is 13 amino acids long. Germline V CDR1 and CDR2: SQVTM, ANQGSEA. The CDR3 nucleotides are TGCAGCGTTGGGACAGCATATAATTCACCCCTCCACTTT. As protein: CSVGTAYNSPLHF.

V usage is TRBV9 and J usage is TRBJ1-3; a possible D gene is TRBD1 (5 bases). The CDR3 extends over 11 amino acids. The V gene lost 10 bases and the J gene lost 2 bases, with 7 bases spanning the gap. Germline assignment: CDR1 SGDLS and CDR2 YYNGEE. The DNA of the CDR3 is TGTGCCTCAGGGCCTGGAAACACCATATATTTT. Translating it yields CASGPGNTIYF.

This clone was recorded only once. The gene calls are TRBV5-4 and TRBJ1-2, with TRBD1 matching over 11 bases. V was clipped by 4 bases and J by 7 bases; unmatched bases: 6. Per the germline V gene, CDR1 is SGHNT and CDR2 is YYREEE (reference sequence). The CDR3 totals 14 residues. This CDR3 reads CASSPGQGARGYTF. In nucleotides, the CDR3 is TGTGCCAGCAGCCCTGGACAGGGGGCTCGTGGCTACACCTTC.

This chain connects TRBV5-1 to TRBJ1-1, with a weak D call TRBD1 (6 bases). CDR1 SGHRS and CDR2 YFSETQ come from the germline V gene. This CDR3 comprises 16 residues. V was trimmed by 3 bases and J by 0 bases, leaving 15 bases between them. CDR3 coding DNA: TGCGCCAGCAGCTCCTCCGGCGGGGGCCTGAACACTGAAGCTTTCTTT. Amino acids: CASSSSGGGLNTEAFF.

CDR3 sequence reads: CASSPPPFGVGGSADTQYF. For the CDR3, the DNA is TGTGCCAGCAGTCCCCCCCCCTTCGGCGTGGGAGGGAGCGCAGATACGCAGTATTTT. This chain joins TRBV5-4 and TRBJ2-3, with 7 bases lining up with TRBD2. Germline loops: CDR1 SGHNT, CDR2 YYREEE (reference sequence). The CDR3 has 19 amino acids. After removal of 5 bases from V and 4 bases from J, the junction contained 22 bases not matched to a gene.

This rearrangement joins TRBV5-1 to TRBJ2-7; the match to TRBD2 covers 7 bases. The CDR3 sequence is 16 residues long. Germline CDR1 and CDR2: SGHRS and YFSETQ. The junction had 8 bases not matched to a gene; V was cut back by 1 base and J by 1 base. CDR3 nucleotides: TGCGCCAGCAGCTTGCCTTTAAGGGGAGGGTCCTACGAGCAGTACTTC. Translated, it gives CASSLPLRGGSYEQYF.

The chain uses TRBV6-2 or TRBV6-3 and TRBJ1-1; D remains ambiguous. Germline values: CDR1 MNHEY, CDR2 SVGEGT. The V and J ends lost 2 bases and 8 bases respectively, with 18 bases between them. The CDR3 extends over 15 amino acids. The CDR3 here is CASSYGGGPRTEAFF. In DNA form, the CDR3 reads TGTGCCAGCAGTTACGGAGGCGGTCCGCGGACGGAAGCTTTCTTT.

V usage is TRBV25-1 and J usage is TRBJ1-6; possibly TRBD1 for D (5 bases). The germline V gene has CDR1 MGHDK and CDR2 SYGVNS. Trimming removed 1 base from V and 9 bases from J, with 7 bases in between. CDR3 length: 13 amino acids. The CDR3 reads CASSESGISPLHF. DNA of the CDR3: TGTGCCAGCAGTGAATCAGGGATTTCACCCCTCCACTTT.

Here the CDR3 reads CATRRDNYGYTF. Written as DNA, the CDR3 is TGTGCCACCCGACGGGATAACTATGGCTACACCTTC. The V gene is TRBV19, the J gene TRBJ1-2; D gene uncertain. V gave up 10 bases and J gave up 1 base, with 10 bases separating them. The length of the CDR3 is 12 residues. Germline V gives CDR1 LNHDA, CDR2 SQIVND (reference sequence).

The CDR3 spells CASSLQTGSYEQYF. As DNA, the CDR3 is TGTGCCAGCAGCTTACAAACGGGCTCCTACGAGCAGTACTTC. The rearrangement uses TRBV7-2 and TRBJ2-7; D gene unclear. Germline-derived CDR1 and CDR2 are SGHTA and FQGNSA. Trimming left V 2 bases short and J 0 bases short, with 8 bases between. The CDR3 has 14 amino acids.

The chain carries TRBV29-1 and TRBJ2-5; TRBD2 might be the D (6 bases). The CDR3 contains 12 residues. V gave up 8 bases and J gave up 1 base, with 11 bases separating them. Germline-derived CDR1 and CDR2 are SQVTM and ANQGSEA. The CDR3 loop reads CSSGGGQETQYF. In DNA, the CDR3 is TGCAGCTCCGGGGGTGGCCAAGAGACCCAGTACTTC.

V is TRBV2 and J is TRBJ1-6; weak D call: TRBD1 (5 bases). Germline V CDR1 and CDR2: SNHLY, FYNNEI. V shed 5 bases and J shed 0 bases, with 8 bases lying between them. The CDR3 consists of 15 residues. CDR3 amino acids: CASSYDSSYNSPLHF. CDR3 DNA sequence: TGTGCCAGCAGTTATGACAGCTCCTATAATTCACCCCTCCACTTT.

V gene TRBV5-1 combines with J gene TRBJ2-3; D remains ambiguous. Germline CDR1 and CDR2: SGHRS and YFSETQ. The CDR3 loop spans 13 amino acids. Trimming took 4 bases from V and 3 from J, leaving 9 bases between them. CDR3 DNA: TGCGCCAGCAGCCGGAGAGAGACAGATACGCAGTATTTT. Encoded protein: CASSRRETDTQYF. Filled out from reference TRBV5-1 and TRBJ2-3, the complete variable domain reads KAGVTQTPRYLIKTRGQQVTLSCSPISGHRSVSWYQQTPGQGLQFLFEYFSETQRNKGNFPGRFSGRQFSNSRSEMNVSTLELGDSALYLCASSRRETDTQYFGPGTRLTVL.

The chain uses TRBV19 and TRBJ1-6, with D perhaps TRBD1 (6 bases). V lost 4 bases and J lost 7, with 14 bases in between. The CDR3 loop spans 15 amino acids. CDR1 and CDR2 from the germline V gene are LNHDA and SQIVND (reference sequence). The CDR3 region is CASSTQQGTNSPLHF. As DNA, the CDR3 is TGTGCCAGTAGTACCCAACAGGGAACAAATTCACCCCTCCACTTT.

This clone was seen a single time. The chain joins TRBV6-5 to TRBJ2-2; tentatively, D is TRBD1 (6 bases). V gave up 4 bases and J gave up 5 bases, with 8 bases separating them. Germline V CDR1 and CDR2: MNHEY, SVGAGI. CDR3 length: 13 residues. The CDR3 coding sequence is TGTGCCAGCAGTTCGCAGGGGACCGGGGAGCTGTTTTTT. This encodes CASSSQGTGELFF.

The chain has TRBV2 and TRBJ1-1, with D perhaps TRBD1 (5 bases). Germline V CDR1 and CDR2: SNHLY, FYNNEI. The V end lost 4 bases, the J end lost 6 bases, and 21 bases lay between the germline ends. This CDR3 has 16 residues. CDR3 in DNA: TGTGCCAGCAGTGCATTATCCTCCCCACAGGTGCCTGAAGCTTTCTTT. This codes for CASSALSSPQVPEAFF.

J is TRBJ2-7 and V is TRBV7-9; 8 bases fit TRBD2. After removal of 5 bases from V and 7 bases from J, the junction contained 10 bases not matched to a gene. The V gene's germline CDR1 is SEHNR and CDR2 FQNEAQ (reference sequence). The CDR3 runs 14 residues. The CDR3 nucleotides are TGTGCCAGCAGCCCGGGGGGGACACTCGAGGAGCAGTACTTC. As protein: CASSPGGTLEEQYF.